This TCR beta chain was sequenced during a study of blood T cell repertoires in COVID-19. Study details: Sites in the United States, Italy and Spain provided acute and convalescent COVID-19 samples. PBMCs, B-cell-depleted T cells, or T cells were the source of the cDNA or gDNA that made up the material.

Patients at the Seattle site were enrolled during active infection and followed longitudinally. Per the original methods: For nucleated cells, counts were estimated from reference gene primer amplification. TCRdb's table, derived via immunoSEQ multiplex PCR, lists solely in-frame clones and lacks some. The DNA gave D and trimming, while V, J and clone size come from that table. The profile shows 100,000 to 150,000 clones, approximately 85% of them singletons. The CDR3 length is 15 residues. With V trimmed by 6 bases and J by 2 bases, 5 bases remained unmatched. Germline V gene data show CDR1 as MDHEN and CDR2 as SYDVKM.

This sequence originates from a woman of 80 years or more with COVID-19, enrolled during active disease. The V gene is TRBV28, the J gene TRBJ2-2, with TRBD1 identical over 8 bases. Sample: peripheral blood. This chain's CDR3 is CASRQQGENTGELFF. CDR3 nucleotide sequence: TGTGCCAGCAGACAACAGGGGGAAAACACCGGGGAGCTGTTTTTT.